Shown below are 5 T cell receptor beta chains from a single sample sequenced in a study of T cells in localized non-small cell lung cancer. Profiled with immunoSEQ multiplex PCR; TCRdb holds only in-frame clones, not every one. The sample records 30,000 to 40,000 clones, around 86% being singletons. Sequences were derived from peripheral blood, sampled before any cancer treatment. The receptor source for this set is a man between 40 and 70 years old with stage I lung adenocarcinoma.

The CDR3 DNA reads TGTGCCAGCAGCTCCCCCAGCGGGAGCTACGCCTACGAGCAGTACTTC. Protein sequence: CASSSPSGSYAYEQYF. The chain joins TRBV7-8 to TRBJ2-7; 8 bases align to TRBD2. There are 16 residues in the CDR3. J gave up 2 bases and V 4 bases, and 10 bases lay outside the gene matches. Germline lookup yields CDR1 SGHVS and CDR2 FQNEAQ. Drawing the rest from reference TRBV7-8 and TRBJ2-7, the complete variable domain is GAGVSQSPRYKVAKRGQDVALRCDPISGHVSLFWYQQALGQGPEFLTYFQNEAQLDKSGLPSDRFFAERPEGSVSTLKIQRTQQEDSAVYLCASSSPSGSYAYEQYFGPGTRLTVT.

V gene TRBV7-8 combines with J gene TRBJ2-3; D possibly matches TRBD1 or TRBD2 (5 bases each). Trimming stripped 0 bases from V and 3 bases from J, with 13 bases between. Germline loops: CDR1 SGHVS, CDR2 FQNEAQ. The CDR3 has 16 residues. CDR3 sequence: CASSLAAGWRTDTQYF. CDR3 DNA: TGTGCCAGCAGCTTAGCCGCAGGGTGGAGGACAGATACGCAGTATTTT.

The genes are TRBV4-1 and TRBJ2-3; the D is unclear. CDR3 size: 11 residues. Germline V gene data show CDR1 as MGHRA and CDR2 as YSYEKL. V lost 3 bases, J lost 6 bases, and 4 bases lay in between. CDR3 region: CASSQGDTQYF. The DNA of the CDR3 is TGCGCCAGCAGCCAGGGGGATACGCAGTATTTT.

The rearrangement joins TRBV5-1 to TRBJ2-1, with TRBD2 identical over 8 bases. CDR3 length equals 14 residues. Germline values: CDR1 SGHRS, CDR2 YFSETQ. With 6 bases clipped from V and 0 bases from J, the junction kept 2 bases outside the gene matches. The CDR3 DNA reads TGCGCCAGCACCAGCGGGAGCTCCTACAATGAGCAGTTCTTC. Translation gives CASTSGSSYNEQFF.

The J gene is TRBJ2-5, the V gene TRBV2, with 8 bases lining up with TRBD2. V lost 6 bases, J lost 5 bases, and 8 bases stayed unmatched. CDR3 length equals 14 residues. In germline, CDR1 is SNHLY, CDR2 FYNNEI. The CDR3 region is CASSPGGAEETQYF. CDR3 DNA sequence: TGTGCCAGCAGCCCCGGGGGGGCTGAGGAGACCCAGTACTTC. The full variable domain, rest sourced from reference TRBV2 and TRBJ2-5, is EPEVTQTPSHQVTQMGQEVILRCVPISNHLYFYWYRQILGQKVEFLVSFYNNEISEKSEIFDDQFSVERPDGSNFTLKIRSTKLEDSAMYFCASSPGGAEETQYFGPGTRLLVL.